A selection of T cell receptor beta chains follows, all from one sample in a study of T cells in Graves' hyperthyroidism and ophthalmopathy. One entry per CDR3 protein, called by TCRdb with MiXCR from the multiplex PCR reads. The top ten clones hold about 50% of a sample with hundreds of thousands of distinct CDR3 sequences, about 17% of them seen once. The sequenced material came from blood. The receptors stem from a woman aged 60 to 75 with Graves' ophthalmopathy. CDR3s include the opening cysteine and the closing phenylalanine or tryptophan. Fields, in order: V gene, clone size, J gene, D gene, CDR3 DNA, CDR3 protein. A D gene is named only where the DNA matches it firmly. Only part of the rows carry a size: once, few, many, or a class if the clone is expanded.

>TRBV7-2|-|TRBJ2-7|TRBD1
TGTGCCAGCTCACCCCTGGGGGCCGGGACAGGGGCAAAGTACGAGCAGTACTTC
CASSPLGAGTGAKYEQYF
>TRBV20-1|few|TRBJ2-1|TRBD2
TGCAGTGCCATGACTAGCGGGAATTCCTACAATGAGCAGTTCTTC
CSAMTSGNSYNEQFF
>TRBV25-1|-|TRBJ2-1|TRBD2
TGTGCCAGCAGTTCTGCGCGGGAGCTCTACAATGAGCAGTTCTTC
CASSSARELYNEQFF
>TRBV5-1|-|TRBJ2-7|TRBD2
TGCGCCAGCAGCGGGGGTGGGGGGGGGAGTTACAAGCAGTACTTC
CASSGGGGGSYKQYF
>TRBV19|-|TRBJ1-1|TRBD1
TGTGCCAGTAGCCCAAAGACAGGGTTGATGAACACTGAAGCTTTCTTT
CASSPKTGLMNTEAFF
>TRBV24-1|-|TRBJ1-2|-
TGTGCCACCTGGGTTCGGGGCTACACCTTC
CATWVRGYTF
>TRBV7-3|once|TRBJ1-1|TRBD1
TGTGCCAGCAGCTCAGACAGGGGGGCTGAAGCTTTCTTT
CASSSDRGAEAFF
>TRBV3-1|many|TRBJ2-3|TRBD2
TGTGCCAGCAGCCAAGAATTGGCGGGAGCGCAGTATTTT
CASSQELAGAQYF
>TRBV20-1|many|TRBJ2-1|-
TGCAGTGCTAGCCAATACAATGAGCAGTTCTTC
CSASQYNEQFF
>TRBV6-5|many|TRBJ1-4|-
TGTGCCAGCAGTTACTCCCCGGTGGCAAGTGATGAAAAACTGTTTTTT
CASSYSPVASDEKLFF
>TRBV5-1|-|TRBJ1-5|-
TGCGCCAGCAGGAGGGATCCCAATAGCAATCAGCCCCAGCATTTT
CASRRDPNSNQPQHF
>TRBV3-1|many|TRBJ2-2|-
TGTGCCAGCAGCCAATTTCTCGGGCCCGGGGAGCTGTTTTTT
CASSQFLGPGELFF
>TRBV19|-|TRBJ2-2|TRBD1
TGTGCCAGTAGTATACGAGGGGACAGGGGTACCGGGGAGCTGTTTTTT
CASSIRGDRGTGELFF
>TRBV28|many|TRBJ2-7|TRBD2
TGTGCCAGCATAATTTCAACTAGCGGGAACTACGAGCAGTACTTC
CASIISTSGNYEQYF
>TRBV5-1|many|TRBJ2-5|TRBD1
TGCGCCAGCAGCAGCCGGGACAGGGGAGAGACCCAGTACTTC
CASSSRDRGETQYF
>TRBV4-3|-|TRBJ2-2|-
TGCGCCAGCAGCCCAAGAGAGCAGGGGACCGGGGAGCTGTTTTTT
CASSPREQGTGELFF
>TRBV28|few|TRBJ2-7|-
TGTGCCAGCAGCTCGGGACCATCGTTGCAGTACTTC
CASSSGPSLQYF
>TRBV7-2|-|TRBJ2-6|-
TGTGCCAGCAGCTTATATGGCAGTTCCTCTGGGGCCAACGTCCTGACTTTC
CASSLYGSSSGANVLTF
>TRBV3-1|-|TRBJ2-7|-
TGTGCCAGCAGCCAAGAAGGACATTTCTACGAGCAGTACTTC
CASSQEGHFYEQYF
>TRBV5-1|many|TRBJ2-3|TRBD2
TGCGCCAGCAGTAGACAGCGGGAGGCCACAGATACGCAGTATTTT
CASSRQREATDTQYF
>TRBV19|few|TRBJ2-3|-
TGTGCCACCGGAACCAGGGGAAGCACAGATACGCAGTATTTT
CATGTRGSTDTQYF
>TRBV29-1|many|TRBJ1-2|-
TGCAGCGTTGACCGACACCACACGAGCTATGGCTACACCTTC
CSVDRHHTSYGYTF
>TRBV5-5|many|TRBJ1-2|TRBD1
TGTGCCAGCAGCTTGGAGGGGGCCCTCTATGGCTACACCTTC
CASSLEGALYGYTF
>TRBV20-1|few|TRBJ1-6|-
TGCAGTGTAGGGGATAATTCACCCCTCCACTTT
CSVGDNSPLHF
>TRBV4-1|few|TRBJ2-5|TRBD2
TGCGCCAGCAGCCAAGATCTCTATGCTAGCGGGGCAGAGACCCAGTACTTC
CASSQDLYASGAETQYF
>TRBV6-6|many|TRBJ1-5|-
TGTGCCAGCAGTTACGGCAGGGGCGTTCAGCCCCAGCATTTT
CASSYGRGVQPQHF
>TRBV5-6|-|TRBJ1-2|-
TGTGCCAGCACTCAAAGGCGGACAGCCTATGGCCACACCTTC
CASTQRRTAYGHTF
>TRBV4-3|once|TRBJ1-5|-
TGCGCCAGCAGCCTTAGAGACAATAGCAATCAGCCCCAGCATTTT
CASSLRDNSNQPQHF
>TRBV20-1|many|TRBJ1-5|-
TGCAGTGCTAGACTACAGCACAATCAGCCCCAGCATTTT
CSARLQHNQPQHF
>TRBV13|many|TRBJ2-1|-
TGTGCCAGCAGTCCAAATCCGGGACGAGGGGGTTTCAATGAGCAGTTCTTC
CASSPNPGRGGFNEQFF
>TRBV19|few|TRBJ1-1|TRBD1
TGTGCCAGTAGTATAGGCGCGACAGGGAGGGGGACTGAAGCTTTCTTT
CASSIGATGRGTEAFF
>TRBV5-4|-|TRBJ1-1|-
TGTGCCAGCAGCTTTATCGCGGCATCAAGGGGCACTGAAGCTTTCTTT
CASSFIAASRGTEAFF
>TRBV3-1|many|TRBJ1-3|-
TGTGCCAGCAGCCAAGAGATGCGGGGACGCGGAAACACCATATATTTT
CASSQEMRGRGNTIYF
>TRBV12-3/TRBV12-4|-|TRBJ2-1|TRBD1
TGTGCCAGCGTTTCGGGGGACAGGGGTCACAATGAGCAGTTCTTC
CASVSGDRGHNEQFF
>TRBV7-2|many|TRBJ2-3|TRBD2
TGTGCCAGCAGCTTAGGAGCGGGGGTACATACGCAGTATTTT
CASSLGAGVHTQYF
>TRBV3-1|many|TRBJ2-3|-
TGTGCCAGCAGCCAAGTCAGAGCCACAGATACGCAGTATTTT
CASSQVRATDTQYF
>TRBV7-3|-|TRBJ1-5|TRBD1
TGTGCCAGCAGCCTTACAGGGGGCGAACAGCCCCAGCATTTT
CASSLTGGEQPQHF
>TRBV5-6|many|TRBJ2-7|TRBD1
TGTGCCAGCAGCCATGGGACAGGGTATCTGGCCGAGCAGTACTTC
CASSHGTGYLAEQYF
>TRBV18|many|TRBJ2-2|-
TGTGCCAGCTCACCTCAACAGGGTTGGGCCGGGGAGCTGTTTTTT
CASSPQQGWAGELFF
>TRBV28|many|TRBJ2-3|-
TGTGCCAGCAGCCCCGGAGGGCTCCGCACAGATACGCAGTATTTT
CASSPGGLRTDTQYF
>TRBV6-6|many|TRBJ1-2|TRBD1
TGTGCCAGCAGTTACGGGACAGGATCGTCTTTCTATGGCTACACCTTC
CASSYGTGSSFYGYTF
>TRBV3-1|many|TRBJ1-1|-
TGTGCCAGCAGCCAACTGCGAAACACTGAAGCTTTCTTT
CASSQLRNTEAFF
>TRBV5-6|few|TRBJ2-1|-
TGTGCCAGCAGCTTAGGACTAATTTACAATGAGCAGTTCTTC
CASSLGLIYNEQFF
>TRBV27|many|TRBJ1-5|-
TGTGCCAGCAGGTTAGGGGGACCCCTCTTCAGCAATCAGCCCCAGCATTTT
CASRLGGPLFSNQPQHF
>TRBV7-9|many|TRBJ1-1|-
TGTGCCAGCAGCATGACACCGAACACTGAAGCTTTCTTT
CASSMTPNTEAFF
>TRBV7-6|few|TRBJ2-1|-
TGTGCCAGCAGCTCTCCCCGGGGCGGGGAATACAATGAGCAGTTCTTC
CASSSPRGGEYNEQFF